This record concerns one T cell receptor (beta chain) sequence. Original processing notes: The authors estimated nucleated cell counts from reference gene primer amplification. The table came from immunoSEQ multiplex PCR; TCRdb's copy has only in-frame clones and leaves some out. For V, J and clone size, that table is used; D and trimming come from the DNA. The sample lists over 85,000 clones, 85% to 90% occurring once. Germline V CDR1 and CDR2: SGHKS, YYEKEE (reference sequence). This CDR3 comprises 17 residues. The V gene end was trimmed by 3 bases and the J gene end by 3 bases; junction bases not matched to a gene: 8. The data belong to a study of blood T cell repertoires in COVID-19. Looking at the study overall: Researchers got acute and convalescent COVID-19 samples from the United States, Italy and Spain. PBMCs, B-cell-depleted T cells, or T cells provided the cDNA or gDNA that made up the material.

The sample taken for sequencing was peripheral blood. The chain links TRBV5-5 to TRBJ2-3; 12 nucleotides line up with TRBD2. This TCR came from a human donor in a cohort sampled during active COVID-19. Written as DNA, the CDR3 is TGTGCCAGCAGCTCGCGACTAGCGGGAGTGGGAACAGATACGCAGTATTTT. This translates into CASSSRLAGVGTDTQYF. The variable domain in full, completed from reference TRBV5-5 and TRBJ2-3, reads DAGVTQSPTHLIKTRGQQVTLRCSPISGHKSVSWYQQVLGQGPQFIFQYYEKEERGRGNFPDRFSARQFPNYSSELNVNALLLGDSALYLCASSSRLAGVGTDTQYFGPGTRLTVL.